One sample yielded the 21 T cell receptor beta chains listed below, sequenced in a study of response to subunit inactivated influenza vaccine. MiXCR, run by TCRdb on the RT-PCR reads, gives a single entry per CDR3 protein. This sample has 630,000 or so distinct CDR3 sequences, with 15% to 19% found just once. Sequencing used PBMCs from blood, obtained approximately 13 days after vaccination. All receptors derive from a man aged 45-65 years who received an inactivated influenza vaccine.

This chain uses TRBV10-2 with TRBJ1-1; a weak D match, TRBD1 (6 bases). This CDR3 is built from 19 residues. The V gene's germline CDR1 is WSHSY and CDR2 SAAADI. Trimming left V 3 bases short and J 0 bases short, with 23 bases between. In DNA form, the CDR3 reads TGCGCCAGCAGTGAATTAAGGACAGCTAGCTCGGTGATGAACACTGAAGCTTTCTTT. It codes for CASSELRTASSVMNTEAFF.

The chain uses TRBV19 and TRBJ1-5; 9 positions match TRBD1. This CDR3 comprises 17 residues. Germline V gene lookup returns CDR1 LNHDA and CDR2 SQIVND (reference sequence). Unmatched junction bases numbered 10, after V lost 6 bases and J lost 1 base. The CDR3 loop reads CASRATGGAWSNQPQHF. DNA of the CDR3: TGTGCCAGTAGGGCCACAGGGGGCGCTTGGAGCAATCAGCCCCAGCATTTT.

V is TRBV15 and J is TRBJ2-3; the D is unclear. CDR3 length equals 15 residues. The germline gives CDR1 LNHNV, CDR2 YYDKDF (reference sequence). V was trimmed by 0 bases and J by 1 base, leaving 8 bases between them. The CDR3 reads CATSRDRLGTDTQYF. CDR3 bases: TGTGCCACCAGCAGAGATCGGCTAGGCACAGATACGCAGTATTTT.

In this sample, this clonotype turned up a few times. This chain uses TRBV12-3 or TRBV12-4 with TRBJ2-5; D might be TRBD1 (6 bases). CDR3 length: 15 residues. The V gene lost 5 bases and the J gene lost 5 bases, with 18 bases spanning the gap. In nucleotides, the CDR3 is TGTGCCAGCAGTGCCCCGGGACACCCTCAGGAGACCCAGTACTTC. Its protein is CASSAPGHPQETQYF.

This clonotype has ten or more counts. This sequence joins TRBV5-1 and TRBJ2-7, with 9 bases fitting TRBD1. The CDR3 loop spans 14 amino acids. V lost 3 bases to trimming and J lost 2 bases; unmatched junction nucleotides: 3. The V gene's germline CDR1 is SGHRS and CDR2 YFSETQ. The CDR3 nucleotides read TGCGCCAGCAGCTGGGGACAGGGAACCTACGAGCAGTACTTC. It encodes CASSWGQGTYEQYF.

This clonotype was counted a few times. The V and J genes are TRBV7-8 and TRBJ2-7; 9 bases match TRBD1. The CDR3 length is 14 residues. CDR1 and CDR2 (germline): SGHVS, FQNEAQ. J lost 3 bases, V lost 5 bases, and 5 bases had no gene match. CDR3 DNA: TGTGCCAGCAGCCCGACGGGACAGGGCTACGAGCAGTACTTC. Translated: CASSPTGQGYEQYF.

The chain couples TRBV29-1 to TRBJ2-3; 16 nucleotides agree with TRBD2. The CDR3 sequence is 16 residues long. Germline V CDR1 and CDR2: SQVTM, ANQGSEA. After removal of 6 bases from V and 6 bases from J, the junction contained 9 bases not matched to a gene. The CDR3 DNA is TGCAGCGTAGCCACCGGGACTAGCGGGAGGGCCGATACGCAGTATTTT. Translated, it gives CSVATGTSGRADTQYF.

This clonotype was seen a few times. CDR3 protein: CASSPGLAGVGQYF. The DNA for the CDR3 is TGTGCCAGCAGCCCGGGACTAGCGGGAGTAGGGCAGTACTTC. The gene calls are TRBV5-5 and TRBJ2-7; TRBD2 matches at 14 bases. CDR1 and CDR2 from the germline V gene are SGHKS and YYEKEE (reference sequence). The V and J ends lost 4 bases and 9 bases, in that order; junction bases with no gene match: 6. The CDR3 contains 14 residues. Using reference TRBV5-5 and TRBJ2-7 for the parts outside the CDR3, the full variable domain is DAGVTQSPTHLIKTRGQQVTLRCSPISGHKSVSWYQQVLGQGPQFIFQYYEKEERGRGNFPDRFSARQFPNYSSELNVNALLLGDSALYLCASSPGLAGVGQYFGPGTRLTVT.

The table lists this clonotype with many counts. The CDR3 region is CASSQDYDSMNTEAFF. The CDR3 nucleotides are TGTGCCAGCAGCCAAGATTACGACAGCATGAACACTGAAGCTTTCTTT. The chain carries TRBV3-1 and TRBJ1-1; weak D call: TRBD1 (5 bases). CDR3 length: 16 residues. V was clipped by 0 bases and J by 0 bases, with 11 bases between them. CDR1 is LGHDT, CDR2 YNNKEL, per germline (reference sequence).

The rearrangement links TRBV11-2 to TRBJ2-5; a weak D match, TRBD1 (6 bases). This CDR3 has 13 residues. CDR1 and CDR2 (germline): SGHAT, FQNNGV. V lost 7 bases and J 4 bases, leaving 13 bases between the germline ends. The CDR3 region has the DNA TGTGCCAGCACCACAGGGTTAGCAGAGACCCAGTACTTC. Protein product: CASTTGLAETQYF. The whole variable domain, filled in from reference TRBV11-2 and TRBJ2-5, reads EAGVAQSPRYKIIEKRQSVAFWCNPISGHATLYWYQQILGQGPKLLIQFQNNGVVDDSQLPKDRFSAERLKGVDSTLKIQPAKLEDSAVYLCASTTGLAETQYFGPGTRLLVL.

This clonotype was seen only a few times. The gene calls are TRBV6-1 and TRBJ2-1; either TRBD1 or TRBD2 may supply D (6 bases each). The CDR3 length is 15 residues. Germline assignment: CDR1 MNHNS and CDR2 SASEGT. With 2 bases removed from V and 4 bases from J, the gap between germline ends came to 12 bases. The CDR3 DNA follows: TGTGCCAGCAGTGAATTCGGGGGCCCTTACAATGAGCAGTTCTTC. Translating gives CASSEFGGPYNEQFF.

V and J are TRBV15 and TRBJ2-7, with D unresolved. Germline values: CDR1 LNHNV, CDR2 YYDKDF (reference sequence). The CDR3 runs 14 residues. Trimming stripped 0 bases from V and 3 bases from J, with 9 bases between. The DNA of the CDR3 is TGTGCCACCAGCAGAGATGTGGGCAACTACGAGCAGTACTTC. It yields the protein CATSRDVGNYEQYF.

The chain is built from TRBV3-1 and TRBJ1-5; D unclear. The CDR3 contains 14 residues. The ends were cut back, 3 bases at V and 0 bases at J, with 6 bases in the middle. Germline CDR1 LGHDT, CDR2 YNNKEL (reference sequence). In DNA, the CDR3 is TGTGCCAGCAGCCAGTGGGATAGCAATCAGCCCCAGCATTTT. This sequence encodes CASSQWDSNQPQHF.

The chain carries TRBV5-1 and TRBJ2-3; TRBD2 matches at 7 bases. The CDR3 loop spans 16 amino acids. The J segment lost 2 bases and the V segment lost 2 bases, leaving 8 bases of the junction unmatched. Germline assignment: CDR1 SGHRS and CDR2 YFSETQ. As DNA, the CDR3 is TGCGCCAGCAGCTTTGGGACTACCCAGTACACAGATACGCAGTATTTT. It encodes CASSFGTTQYTDTQYF.

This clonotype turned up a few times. The CDR3 region has the DNA TGTGCCAGCAGCTTGCGCTGGACAGGGCCCTACGAGCAGTACTTC. It specifies CASSLRWTGPYEQYF. The chain carries TRBV5-6 and TRBJ2-7, with 8 bases aligning to TRBD1. This CDR3 has 15 residues. The V and J ends lost 1 base and 2 bases, in that order; junction bases with no gene match: 5. Germline V gene data show CDR1 as SGHDT and CDR2 as YYEEEE. Supplemented by reference TRBV5-6 and TRBJ2-7, the full variable domain reads DAGVTQSPTHLIKTRGQQVTLRCSPKSGHDTVSWYQQALGQGPQFIFQYYEEEERQRGNFPDRFSGHQFPNYSSELNVNALLLGDSALYLCASSLRWTGPYEQYFGPGTRLTVT.

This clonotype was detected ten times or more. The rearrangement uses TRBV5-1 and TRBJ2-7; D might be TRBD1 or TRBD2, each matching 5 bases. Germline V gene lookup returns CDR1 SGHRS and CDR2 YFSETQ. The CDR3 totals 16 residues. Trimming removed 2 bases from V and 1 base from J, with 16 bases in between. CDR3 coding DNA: TGCGCCAGCAGCTTCAACGGGGACGGAGGTTCCTACGAGCAGTACTTC. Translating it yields CASSFNGDGGSYEQYF.

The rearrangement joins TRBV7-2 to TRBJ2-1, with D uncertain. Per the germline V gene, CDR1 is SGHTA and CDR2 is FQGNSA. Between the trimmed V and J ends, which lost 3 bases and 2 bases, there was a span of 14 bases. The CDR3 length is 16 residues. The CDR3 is CASSFPGVDAYNEQFF. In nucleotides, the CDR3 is TGTGCCAGCAGCTTTCCGGGCGTAGACGCCTACAATGAGCAGTTCTTC.

The CDR3 DNA sequence: TGTGCCAGCAGCTACTCCTTCGGGGAGCTGTTTTTT. Translated: CASSYSFGELFF. The chain joins TRBV7-6 to TRBJ2-2; D gene unclear. The CDR3 totals 12 residues. In germline, CDR1 is SGHVS, CDR2 FNYEAQ. Trimming took 4 bases from V and 7 from J, leaving 7 bases between them.

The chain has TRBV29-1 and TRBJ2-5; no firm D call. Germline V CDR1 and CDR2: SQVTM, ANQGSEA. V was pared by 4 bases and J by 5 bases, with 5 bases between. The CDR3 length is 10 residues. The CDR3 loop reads CSVAKETQYF. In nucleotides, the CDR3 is TGCAGCGTTGCTAAGGAGACCCAGTACTTC. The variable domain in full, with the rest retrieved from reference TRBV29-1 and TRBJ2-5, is SAVISQKPSRDICQRGTSLTIQCQVDSQVTMMFWYRQQPGQSLTLIATANQGSEATYESGFVIDKFPISRPNLTFSTLTVSNMSPEDSSIYLCSVAKETQYFGPGTRLLVL.

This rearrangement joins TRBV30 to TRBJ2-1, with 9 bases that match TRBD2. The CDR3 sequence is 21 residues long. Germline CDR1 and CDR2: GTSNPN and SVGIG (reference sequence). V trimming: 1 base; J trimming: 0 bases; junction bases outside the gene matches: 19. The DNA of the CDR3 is TGTGCCTGGAGTGGAGAGGCGGGAGGGCCTCTTACGGTATACTCCTACAATGAGCAGTTCTTC. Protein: CAWSGEAGGPLTVYSYNEQFF.

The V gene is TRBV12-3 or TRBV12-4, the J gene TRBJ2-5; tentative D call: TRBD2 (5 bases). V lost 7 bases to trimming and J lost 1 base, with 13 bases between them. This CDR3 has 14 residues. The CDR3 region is CASKGGGGQETQYF. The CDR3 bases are TGTGCCAGCAAAGGAGGCGGCGGCCAAGAGACCCAGTACTTC.